These 23 T cell receptor beta chains were sequenced from one sample in a study of T cell responses to AZD1222 COVID-19 vaccine. Clones were sequenced by immunoSEQ multiplex PCR, and TCRdb holds only the in-frame ones, with some missing. The data show fewer than 130,000 clones, around 80% seen once. Sequencing was performed on peripheral blood, taken on day 0 of AZD1222 vaccination. These receptors were collected from an adult in good health.

This chain links TRBV7-9 with TRBJ1-3, with no clear D. Germline V gene sequence: CDR1 SEHNR, CDR2 FQNEAQ (reference sequence). V lost 2 bases, J lost 4 bases, and 15 bases lay in between. CDR3 length: 16 amino acids. CDR3 sequence (DNA): TGTGCCAGCAGCTTATTAGGTGGCGACCGAGGAAACACCATATATTTT. Translation gives CASSLLGGDRGNTIYF.

This clone was observed a single time. V gene TRBV28 combines with J gene TRBJ2-7; D ambiguous. The CDR3 consists of 11 residues. Germline loops: CDR1 MDHEN, CDR2 SYDVKM. V shed 7 bases and J shed 2 bases, with 6 bases lying between them. CDR3 sequence reads: CASTTPYEQYF. The CDR3 bases are TGTGCCAGCACTACTCCCTACGAGCAGTACTTC.

The genes are TRBV6-2 or TRBV6-3 and TRBJ2-1; 7 bases are a match to TRBD2. The V gene's germline CDR1 is MNHEY and CDR2 SVGEGT. V was pared by 2 bases and J by 0 bases, with 4 bases of the junction left unmatched. CDR3 length: 16 amino acids. The CDR3 DNA reads as TGTGCCAGCAGTTACGAGCGGGGCCGCTCCTACAATGAGCAGTTCTTC. Protein sequence: CASSYERGRSYNEQFF.

This clone was seen a single time. This chain joins TRBV6-4 and TRBJ2-1; D is possibly TRBD2 (6 bases). V lost 2 bases and J 14 bases, leaving 16 bases between the germline ends. Looked up from germline, CDR1 is MRHNA and CDR2 is SNTAGT. The CDR3 totals 13 residues. This CDR3 is CASSDPAGRKKFF. The DNA of the CDR3 is TGTGCCAGCAGTGACCCAGCGGGCAGGAAGAAGTTCTTC.

This clone was seen a single time. The V call is TRBV14, the J call TRBJ1-6, with D tentatively TRBD1 (6 bases). V was clipped by 5 bases and J by 10 bases, with 12 bases between them. CDR3 length equals 13 residues. Germline V gene data show CDR1 as SGHDN and CDR2 as FVKESK. CDR3 nucleotide sequence: TGTGCCAGCAGCTGGGGGGGCAACTCACCCCTCCACTTT. Translating it yields CASSWGGNSPLHF.

This clone was detected once. The rearrangement links TRBV6-2 or TRBV6-3 to TRBJ1-5; TRBD1 matches 8 bases. After removal of 6 bases from V and 2 bases from J, the junction contained 3 bases not matched to a gene. CDR1 and CDR2 from the germline V gene are MNHEY and SVGEGT. The CDR3 is made up of 14 amino acids. The CDR3 spells CASSQTGGNQPQHF. Here the CDR3 DNA reads TGTGCCAGCAGCCAGACAGGGGGCAATCAGCCCCAGCATTTT.

The genes are TRBV4-3 and TRBJ2-7; 10 bases are shared with TRBD2. The CDR3 runs 15 residues. Looked up from germline, CDR1 is LGHNA and CDR2 is YSLEER. Unmatched junction bases numbered 5, after V lost 0 bases and J lost 6 bases. DNA of the CDR3: TGCGCCAGCAGCCAAGATCTAGCGGGGGTCGCCGAGCAGTACTTC. Amino acid sequence: CASSQDLAGVAEQYF.

This rearrangement joins TRBV29-1 to TRBJ2-7; 8 bases are shared with TRBD1. This CDR3 is built from 14 residues. Germline CDR1 is SQVTM and CDR2 is ANQGSEA. Trimming cost V 7 bases and J 2 bases; bases outside gene matches: 10. The CDR3 nucleotides read TGCAGCGCCAAAGGTGGGACAGGACCCTACGAGCAGTACTTC. Translating it yields CSAKGGTGPYEQYF.

In its sample, this clone was seen once. This chain uses TRBV6-1 with TRBJ1-6; D might be TRBD1 (5 bases). Deletions cut 1 base from V and 6 bases from J, with 19 bases between. The CDR3 loop spans 18 amino acids. From germline, CDR1 is MNHNS and CDR2 SASEGT. The CDR3 sequence: CASSEVAPIGTANSPLHF. The CDR3 DNA reads TGTGCCAGCAGTGAAGTGGCACCGATCGGGACCGCTAATTCACCCCTCCACTTT.

The V gene is TRBV20-1, the J gene TRBJ1-4; no reliable D call. The CDR3 is 11 residues long. Germline-derived CDR1 and CDR2 are DFQATT and SNEGSKA (reference sequence). The germline V and J ends were trimmed by 6 bases and 2 bases, with 4 bases remaining between them. CDR3 region: CSARTNEKLFF. The CDR3 DNA follows: TGCAGTGCGAGGACTAATGAAAAACTGTTTTTT.

The V call is TRBV4-3, the J call TRBJ1-1, with D hard to call. The CDR3 totals 15 residues. V lost 4 bases, J lost 0 bases, and 12 bases lay in between. Germline CDR1 LGHNA, CDR2 YSLEER. The CDR3 bases are TGCGCCAGCAGCCCCGAGCACGGATTGAACACTGAAGCTTTCTTT. It encodes CASSPEHGLNTEAFF.

The rearrangement uses TRBV27 and TRBJ1-2; tentatively, D is TRBD1 (5 bases). Germline V gene data show CDR1 as MNHEY and CDR2 as SMNVEV (reference sequence). The CDR3 spans 15 residues. The germline V and J ends were trimmed by 0 bases and 4 bases, with 12 bases remaining between them. The CDR3 spells CASSLSPQGAYGYTF. CDR3 nucleotide sequence: TGTGCCAGCAGTTTATCGCCCCAGGGTGCCTATGGCTACACCTTC.

The chain carries TRBV4-1 and TRBJ2-2, with 14 bases lining up with TRBD2. The germline V gene has CDR1 MGHRA and CDR2 YSYEKL. The V gene end was trimmed by 4 bases and the J gene end by 7 bases; junction bases not matched to a gene: 14. CDR3 length: 19 amino acids. CDR3 protein: CASSRQTSGRARDGGELFF. CDR3 sequence (DNA): TGCGCCAGCAGCCGACAGACTAGCGGGAGGGCCAGGGATGGCGGGGAGCTGTTTTTT.

This clone has just one count. This chain joins TRBV6-5 and TRBJ2-3; unclear D gene. V was clipped by 6 bases and J by 2 bases, with 9 bases between them. Germline V gene sequence: CDR1 MNHEY, CDR2 SVGAGI. The CDR3 is 13 residues long. CDR3 sequence reads: CASRPPSTDTQYF. The DNA of the CDR3 is TGTGCCAGCAGACCCCCCTCCACAGATACGCAGTATTTT.

This clone was seen only a few times. The chain combines TRBV7-2 with TRBJ2-3; 10 bases align to TRBD1. Germline V gene lookup returns CDR1 SGHTA and CDR2 FQGNSA. This CDR3 has 15 amino acids. V lost 5 bases and J lost 8; bases outside the gene matches: 10. CDR3 residues: CASSPGTGVQGTQYF. CDR3 bases: TGTGCCAGCAGCCCAGGGACAGGGGTTCAGGGTACGCAGTATTTT.

The chain recombines TRBV11-2 with TRBJ2-4; the match to TRBD2 covers 10 bases. V was clipped by 3 bases and J by 6 bases; unmatched bases: 5. The CDR3 runs to 15 residues. Per the germline V gene, CDR1 is SGHAT and CDR2 is FQNNGV. CDR3 bases: TGTGCCAGCAGCTTCACCGTAGCGGGAGGAAACATTCAGTACTTC. Translation: CASSFTVAGGNIQYF. The full variable domain, its missing parts supplied by reference TRBV11-2 and TRBJ2-4, is EAGVAQSPRYKIIEKRQSVAFWCNPISGHATLYWYQQILGQGPKLLIQFQNNGVVDDSQLPKDRFSAERLKGVDSTLKIQPAKLEDSAVYLCASSFTVAGGNIQYFGAGTRLSVL.

V is TRBV7-2 and J is TRBJ2-3; tentative D call: TRBD1 (5 bases). The CDR3 spans 13 residues. Trimming took 0 bases from V and 5 from J, leaving 6 bases between them. Germline CDR1 and CDR2: SGHTA and FQGNSA. The CDR3 region is CASSLAQGDTQYF. In DNA, the CDR3 is TGTGCCAGCAGCTTAGCCCAGGGAGATACGCAGTATTTT.

The chain carries TRBV6-5 and TRBJ2-7; D is possibly TRBD2 (5 bases). Germline V CDR1 and CDR2: MNHEY, SVGAGI. Trimming took 6 bases from V and 5 from J, leaving 14 bases between them. This CDR3 spans 13 amino acids. The CDR3 DNA follows: TGTGCCAGCAGCAACCGCGGGTACGACGAGCAGTACTTC. Its translation: CASSNRGYDEQYF.

This chain connects TRBV24-1 to TRBJ2-1; no reliable D call. Trimming left V 4 bases short and J 6 bases short, with 18 bases between. Germline V CDR1 and CDR2: KGHDR, SFDVKD. There are 16 residues in the CDR3. CDR3 region: CATSDRGPLRGNEQFF. CDR3 DNA: TGTGCCACCAGTGACCGCGGACCTCTGCGAGGCAATGAGCAGTTCTTC.

The rearrangement joins TRBV4-3 to TRBJ1-2; 7 nucleotides align to TRBD1. Looked up from germline, CDR1 is LGHNA and CDR2 is YSLEER. This CDR3 region has 17 residues. V was clipped by 0 bases and J by 3 bases; unmatched bases: 10. CDR3 sequence: CASSQEGLTGDHYGYTF. CDR3 DNA: TGCGCCAGCAGCCAAGAGGGATTAACAGGGGATCACTATGGCTACACCTTC.

The rearrangement uses TRBV3-1 (or the pseudogene TRBV3-2) and TRBJ2-1; D is unclear. V lost 1 base and J 10 bases, leaving 8 bases between the germline ends. The CDR3 contains 12 residues. Germline loops: CDR1 LGHDT, CDR2 YNNKEL (reference sequence). This CDR3 reads CASSQARSEQFF. The CDR3 nucleotides are TGTGCCAGCAGCCAAGCCCGCTCCGAGCAGTTCTTC.

The rearrangement uses TRBV15 and TRBJ2-3; D might be TRBD1 (5 bases). Trimming pared 6 bases from V and 2 bases from J, leaving 15 bases between. The length of the CDR3 is 15 residues. The V gene's germline CDR1 is LNHNV and CDR2 YYDKDF (reference sequence). The CDR3 is CATRGLSQVTDTQYF. CDR3 coding DNA: TGTGCCACCAGGGGGCTCTCCCAAGTCACAGATACGCAGTATTTT. Full variable domain (remainder filled in from reference TRBV15 and TRBJ2-3): DAMVIQNPRYQVTQFGKPVTLSCSQTLNHNVMYWYQQKSSQAPKLLFHYYDKDFNNEADTPDNFQSRRPNTSFCFLDIRSPGLGDTAMYLCATRGLSQVTDTQYFGPGTRLTVL.

CDR3 protein: CASSLEGGSEFF. The CDR3 nucleotides read TGCGCCAGCAGCTTGGAGGGCGGGAGTGAGTTCTTC. The chain combines TRBV5-1 with TRBJ2-1; 7 bases align to TRBD2. The trim removed 0 bases at V and 14 bases at J, leaving 5 bases unmatched. From germline, CDR1 is SGHRS and CDR2 YFSETQ. The CDR3 runs to 12 residues.